A single sample gave rise to the 31 T cell receptor beta chains below, sequenced in a study of response to subunit inactivated influenza vaccine (dated by TCRdb to 2017 to 2018). The library was generated by RT-PCR. Sequencing was performed on an Illumina HiSeq 2500. TCRdb cleaned the public reads at Q25 with fastp, built clones with MiXCR and kept in-frame beta chains. Identical CDR3 proteins give one entry, which carries the most common genes and DNA. Recorded for this sample are hundreds of thousands of distinct CDR3 sequences; 11% to 15% of them occurred a single time. Clones ranked in the top ten supply 7.6% of the sample. Here the sequenced sample was PBMCs from blood, taken 14 days before vaccination. The source is a man in his forties or fifties who received an inactivated influenza vaccine. Donor details come from another sample of the same person, matched by shared clones.

The V call is TRBV12-3 or TRBV12-4, the J call TRBJ2-2; a weak D match, TRBD1 (5 bases). The V end was cut by 8 bases, the J end by 5 bases, with 15 bases between. The CDR3 contains 14 residues. The CDR3 bases are TGTGCCAGCGTACAGGCAATGTTTACCGGGGAGCTGTTTTTT. The encoded protein is CASVQAMFTGELFF.

This clonotype was counted only a few times. This rearrangement joins TRBV14 to TRBJ2-5; no clear D gene. The germline V gene encodes CDR1 SGHDN and CDR2 FVKESK. The CDR3 runs to 13 residues. Trimming cost V 1 base and J 5 bases, with 8 bases left between them. DNA for the CDR3: TGTGCCAGCAGCCAAGTCCTTTCGGAGACCCAGTACTTC. This gives the protein CASSQVLSETQYF.

This clonotype was observed a few times. The V and J genes are TRBV6-5 and TRBJ2-2; no reliable D call. V was clipped by 2 bases and J by 5 bases, with 15 bases between them. Germline-derived CDR1 and CDR2 are MNHEY and SVGAGI. The CDR3 extends over 16 amino acids. CDR3 amino acids: CASSYQVRQRTGELFF. The CDR3 DNA sequence: TGTGCCAGCAGTTACCAGGTGCGCCAGAGGACCGGGGAGCTGTTTTTT.

V and J are TRBV7-9 and TRBJ2-5; tentative D call: TRBD1 (5 bases). Germline V lookup: CDR1 SEHNR, CDR2 FQNEAQ (reference sequence). The V end lost 1 base, the J end lost 4 bases, and 13 bases lay between the germline ends. CDR3 length: 15 residues. The CDR3 protein is CASSLEGLTGETQYF. The CDR3 DNA is TGTGCCAGCAGCTTAGAGGGGTTAACCGGAGAGACCCAGTACTTC.

The V gene is TRBV6-4, the J gene TRBJ1-5, with D possibly TRBD1 on 6 matching bases. V lost 6 bases and J lost 0, with 12 bases in between. The CDR3 totals 15 residues. CDR1 and CDR2 from the germline V gene are MRHNA and SNTAGT. This CDR3 reads CASRRTAGSNQPQHF. CDR3 nucleotides: TGTGCCAGCAGAAGGACAGCGGGTAGCAATCAGCCCCAGCATTTT.

This clonotype has only one observation. This chain connects TRBV5-5 to TRBJ2-3, with D perhaps given as TRBD1 or TRBD2 (6 bases each). The germline gives CDR1 SGHKS, CDR2 YYEKEE (reference sequence). The CDR3 totals 15 residues. Trimming left V 4 bases short and J 5 bases short, with 17 bases between. This CDR3 reads CASSQERGRRDTQYF. The DNA of the CDR3 is TGTGCCAGCAGCCAAGAACGGGGGCGCAGAGATACGCAGTATTTT. The full variable domain, in which reference TRBV5-5 and TRBJ2-3 provide the parts outside the CDR3, is DAGVTQSPTHLIKTRGQQVTLRCSPISGHKSVSWYQQVLGQGPQFIFQYYEKEERGRGNFPDRFSARQFPNYSSELNVNALLLGDSALYLCASSQERGRRDTQYFGPGTRLTVL.

V usage is TRBV7-2 and J usage is TRBJ2-3; D is unclear. V lost 2 bases to trimming and J lost 4 bases, with 10 bases between them. The CDR3 has 14 residues. CDR1 is SGHTA, CDR2 FQGNSA, per germline. Here the CDR3 DNA reads TGTGCCAGCAGCTTAAATAGACTGGCAGATACGCAGTATTTT. Residues: CASSLNRLADTQYF.

This clonotype showed up just a few times. The chain carries TRBV7-9 and TRBJ2-7, with 7 bases lining up with TRBD2. The germline gives CDR1 SEHNR, CDR2 FQNEAQ (reference sequence). With 5 bases clipped from V and 3 bases from J, the junction kept 7 bases outside the gene matches. The CDR3 has 14 residues. The CDR3 DNA sequence: TGTGCCAGCAGCGGGGGGGAAAGGGGCTACGAGCAGTACTTC. This codes for CASSGGERGYEQYF.

The chain uses TRBV29-1 and TRBJ2-2; no definite D call. Trimming cost V 0 bases and J 2 bases, with 10 bases left between them. CDR1 and CDR2 from the germline V gene are SQVTM and ANQGSEA. The CDR3 has 15 amino acids. This chain's CDR3 is CSVEDVHRNTGELFF. CDR3 in DNA: TGCAGCGTTGAAGATGTACATCGAAACACCGGGGAGCTGTTTTTT.

As to this clonotype: Relative to the germline gene, one junction end is altered; a read error may explain this. This sequence joins TRBV5-1 and TRBJ2-1; D not certain. Germline loops: CDR1 SGHRS, CDR2 YFSETQ. The CDR3 is made up of 12 amino acids. The DNA of the CDR3 is TGCGTCAGCAGCGACAACTACAATGAGCAGTTCTTC. Its translation is CVSSDNYNEQFF.

The chain uses TRBV20-1 and TRBJ2-7, with no clear D. The CDR3 covers 12 residues. V lost 4 bases and J lost 2, with 9 bases in between. Germline CDR1 is DFQATT and CDR2 is SNEGSKA (reference sequence). The CDR3 DNA reads TGCAGTGCTACTCGTTTGGCCTACGAGCAGTACTTC. The encoded protein is CSATRLAYEQYF.

This clonotype turned up a few times. This chain joins TRBV7-2 and TRBJ2-7; D is undetermined. The V and J ends lost 0 bases and 5 bases respectively, with 8 bases between them. The CDR3 runs to 13 residues. Germline V gives CDR1 SGHTA, CDR2 FQGNSA. CDR3 in DNA: TGTGCCAGCAGCTTAGCTCGGATCGACGAGCAGTACTTC. This gives the protein CASSLARIDEQYF.

The V and J genes are TRBV12-3 or TRBV12-4 and TRBJ2-6; tentative D call: TRBD2 (6 bases). The V end lost 8 bases, the J end lost 4 bases, and 15 bases lay between the germline ends. This CDR3 has 15 amino acids. The CDR3 coding sequence is TGTGCCAGCGCTCTCTCGGGGGACGGGGCCAACGTCCTGACTTTC. It codes for CASALSGDGANVLTF.

The V and J genes are TRBV12-3 or TRBV12-4 and TRBJ2-1; D possibly corresponds to TRBD2 (6 bases). The ends were cut back, 4 bases at V and 7 bases at J, with 20 bases in the middle. The CDR3 extends over 16 amino acids. As DNA, the CDR3 is TGTGCCAGCAGTTCGCCCGGGCGCGGGGCATGGAATGAGCAGTTCTTC. Translating gives CASSSPGRGAWNEQFF.

Details on this clonotype: At one end the junction does not follow the germline gene, possibly because of a read error. This chain joins TRBV20-1 and TRBJ2-1; 11 nucleotides line up with TRBD2. Per the germline V gene, CDR1 is DFQATT and CDR2 is SNEGSKA (reference sequence). This CDR3 has 16 residues. CDR3 sequence reads: CCAREGRLAGHNEQFF. The CDR3 nucleotides read TGCTGTGCTAGAGAAGGTAGACTAGCGGGACACAACGAGCAGTTCTTC.

Only a few counts were recorded for this clonotype. The rearrangement uses TRBV20-1 and TRBJ2-7; 10 bases line up with TRBD2. Germline V gene sequence: CDR1 DFQATT, CDR2 SNEGSKA (reference sequence). J gave up 3 bases and V 0 bases, and 8 bases lay outside the gene matches. The CDR3 loop spans 16 amino acids. As DNA, the CDR3 is TGCAGTGCTAGAGATCCCCTAGCGGGAGAGTACTACGAGCAGTACTTC. Translation gives CSARDPLAGEYYEQYF.

The chain carries TRBV14 and TRBJ2-3; 7 nucleotides align to TRBD2. This CDR3 is 20 amino acids long. Germline CDR1 and CDR2: SGHDN and FVKESK. V gave up 4 bases and J gave up 0 bases; unmatched junction bases: 19. The chain's CDR3 is CASSRFSYSGGSGSTDTQYF. Written as DNA, the CDR3 is TGTGCCAGCAGCCGTTTCAGCTACTCTGGCGGGAGTGGGAGCACAGATACGCAGTATTTT.

In its sample, this clonotype was seen a few times. This chain uses TRBV3-1 with TRBJ2-1, with TRBD2 identical over 9 bases. Germline values: CDR1 LGHDT, CDR2 YNNKEL (reference sequence). Trimming cost V 3 bases and J 8 bases; bases outside gene matches: 5. This CDR3 has 14 amino acids. The CDR3 nucleotides are TGTGCCAGCAGCCAGGGCGGGAGGGGCTATGAGCAGTTCTTC. Translating gives CASSQGGRGYEQFF.

The chain combines TRBV27 with TRBJ2-1; D may be TRBD1 (6 bases). V lost 6 bases and J 8 bases, leaving 20 bases between the germline ends. The CDR3 runs 15 residues. Germline CDR1 MNHEY, CDR2 SMNVEV (reference sequence). Here the CDR3 DNA reads TGTGCCAGCAGCGCATCGACAGGTCCCTGGGATGAGCAGTTCTTC. Amino acid sequence: CASSASTGPWDEQFF.

The rearrangement links TRBV28 to TRBJ1-2; 8 bases agree with TRBD1. This CDR3 has 17 residues. Germline CDR1 and CDR2: MDHEN and SYDVKM. J was trimmed by 5 bases and V by 4 bases; bases with no gene match: 15. The CDR3 nucleotides are TGTGCCAGCAGTTCTCCGGGACAGGCTTACTTACCTTATGGCTACACCTTC. Its translation is CASSSPGQAYLPYGYTF.

This clonotype was recorded a few times. The chain combines TRBV5-1 with TRBJ2-5; 9 bases are shared with TRBD2. The ends lost 4 bases at V and 2 bases at J; junction bases unmatched: 6. Germline CDR1 and CDR2: SGHRS and YFSETQ. The CDR3 spans 15 residues. The CDR3 DNA is TGCGCCAGCAGCGAAGGGACTAGCAGACAAGAGACCCAGTACTTC. Residues: CASSEGTSRQETQYF. Supplemented by reference TRBV5-1 and TRBJ2-5, the full variable domain reads KAGVTQTPRYLIKTRGQQVTLSCSPISGHRSVSWYQQTPGQGLQFLFEYFSETQRNKGNFPGRFSGRQFSNSRSEMNVSTLELGDSALYLCASSEGTSRQETQYFGPGTRLLVL.

The chain carries TRBV29-1 and TRBJ2-1; the D gene could be TRBD1 or TRBD2 (5 bases each). The ends were cut back, 4 bases at V and 7 bases at J, with 11 bases in the middle. This CDR3 comprises 12 residues. From germline, CDR1 is SQVTM and CDR2 ANQGSEA. The CDR3 loop is CSVVRGVNEQFF. CDR3 DNA sequence: TGCAGCGTTGTGAGGGGTGTGAATGAGCAGTTCTTC.

The genes are TRBV4-2 and TRBJ2-5, with D unclear. V was shortened by 1 base and J by 0 bases, with 12 bases between the two germline ends. CDR3 length: 16 residues. Per germline, CDR1 LGHNA and CDR2 YNFKEQ. CDR3 amino acids: CASSQGRHLYQETQYF. DNA of the CDR3: TGTGCCAGCAGCCAAGGTAGACACTTGTACCAAGAGACCCAGTACTTC.

The chain recombines TRBV10-3 with TRBJ2-5; 10 bases are a match to TRBD2. The trim removed 10 bases at V and 3 bases at J, leaving 17 bases unmatched. The CDR3 has 17 residues. Germline V CDR1 and CDR2: ENHRY, SYGVKD. The CDR3 nucleotides read TGTGCCACCAGGGTGCCCAGCGGGAGGGCCGGTGAAGAGACCCAGTACTTC. Residues: CATRVPSGRAGEETQYF.

V usage is TRBV4-3 and J usage is TRBJ1-2, with a possible D match to TRBD1 (5 bases). The V and J ends lost 0 bases and 7 bases respectively, with 12 bases between them. CDR3 length: 14 residues. Looked up from germline, CDR1 is LGHNA and CDR2 is YSLEER. The CDR3 nucleotides read TGCGCCAGCAGCCAAGATCAGGGTCTTGGTGGCTACACCTTC. Encoded protein: CASSQDQGLGGYTF.

CDR3 region: CASSLPAGATAQYF. In nucleotides, the CDR3 is TGTGCCAGCAGCTTACCAGCGGGGGCCACGGCCCAGTACTTC. The chain is built from TRBV11-2 and TRBJ2-5, with 8 bases fitting TRBD2. This CDR3 has 14 residues. Germline values: CDR1 SGHAT, CDR2 FQNNGV. With V trimmed by 2 bases and J by 9 bases, 8 bases remained unmatched. Combining the CDR3 with reference TRBV11-2 and TRBJ2-5 gives the whole variable domain EAGVAQSPRYKIIEKRQSVAFWCNPISGHATLYWYQQILGQGPKLLIQFQNNGVVDDSQLPKDRFSAERLKGVDSTLKIQPAKLEDSAVYLCASSLPAGATAQYFGPGTRLLVL.

This clonotype was counted a few times. The gene calls are TRBV7-2 and TRBJ2-4; D not certain. Trimming cost V 5 bases and J 8 bases, with 13 bases left between them. In germline, CDR1 is SGHTA, CDR2 FQGNSA. CDR3 size: 13 residues. The CDR3 coding sequence is TGTGCCAGCAGCGTAGGACCCATAGACATTCAGTACTTC. This sequence encodes CASSVGPIDIQYF.

This clonotype showed up many times. The CDR3 is CASSFTRDSNSPLHF. CDR3 sequence (DNA): TGCGCCAGCAGCTTCACCCGGGACAGCAATTCACCCCTCCACTTT. V and J are TRBV5-1 and TRBJ1-6; 7 positions match TRBD1. Trimming at V came to 2 bases and at J to 7 bases, leaving 6 bases not matched to a gene. The CDR3 runs 15 residues. CDR1 is SGHRS and CDR2 is YFSETQ in the germline V gene.

V usage is TRBV4-3 and J usage is TRBJ2-2; no firm D call. Per the germline V gene, CDR1 is LGHNA and CDR2 is YSLEER. The CDR3 loop spans 15 amino acids. Trimming removed 1 base from V and 4 bases from J, with 10 bases in between. The CDR3, as DNA: TGCGCCAGCAGCCAAGGGGCTAGGCTCACCGGGGAGCTGTTTTTT. It is translated as CASSQGARLTGELFF.

The V and J genes are TRBV7-2 and TRBJ2-5; D might be TRBD2 (6 bases). The germline V and J ends were trimmed by 8 bases and 0 bases, with 19 bases remaining between them. The germline CDR1 and CDR2 sequences are SGHTA and FQGNSA. The length of the CDR3 is 16 residues. CDR3 bases: TGTGCCAGCCGAGAACGGGGGAAGAAAGACCAAGAGACCCAGTACTTC. Encoded protein: CASRERGKKDQETQYF.

In this sample, this clonotype turned up a few times. The chain links TRBV5-6 to TRBJ2-5; D gene unclear. This CDR3 spans 14 amino acids. Germline CDR1 is SGHDT and CDR2 is YYEEEE. The V end was cut by 2 bases, the J end by 2 bases, with 10 bases between. The CDR3 DNA reads TGTGCCAGCAGCTTTTGGCCGGATCAAGAGACCCAGTACTTC. As protein: CASSFWPDQETQYF. Together with reference TRBV5-6 and TRBJ2-5, the CDR3 gives the full variable domain: DAGVTQSPTHLIKTRGQQVTLRCSPKSGHDTVSWYQQALGQGPQFIFQYYEEEERQRGNFPDRFSGHQFPNYSSELNVNALLLGDSALYLCASSFWPDQETQYFGPGTRLLVL.